Given below is one TCR beta chain in context. These data come from a study of blood T cell repertoires in COVID-19. The wider study: Researchers got acute and convalescent COVID-19 samples from the United States, Italy and Spain. In each case, the material was cDNA or gDNA derived from T cells, B-cell-depleted T cells, or PBMCs.

The CDR3 has 17 residues. Trimming took off 0 bases at V and 6 bases at J, with 20 bases between the two ends. The germline CDR1 and CDR2 sequences are MNHEY and SVGEGT. The authors' processing: Nucleated cell number was recorded as an estimate derived from reference gene primer amplification. Assay used: immunoSEQ multiplex PCR; TCRdb lists only in-frame clones, some missing. The DNA was the basis for D and trimming; V, J and clone size are from that table. The data contain some 170,000 clones, 60% to 85% of them singletons. The sequenced material came from peripheral blood. This sequence joins TRBV6-2 or TRBV6-3 and TRBJ1-2, with D tentatively TRBD1 (6 bases). This clonotype originated in a woman in her forties or fifties with active or convalescent COVID-19. The CDR3 coding sequence is TGTGCCAGCAGTTACTCTTGGCAGGGGCCCCGCAAGCATGGCTACACCTTC. It yields the protein CASSYSWQGPRKHGYTF.